The clone carrying this TCR beta chain was observed a few times. No antigen is known for it. The data stem from a study of vaccination and CD4 T cells after COVID-19. Documented treatment: approximately 9-day PBMC culture with coronavirus spike peptide pools or control peptides (ViraFEST assay). Positive PCR tests came between March and December 2020, ahead of the US Alpha, Beta and Delta variants. Fresh IL-2 medium was used to replace half of the medium on days 3 and 7. Trimming cost V 5 bases and J 0 bases, with 16 bases left between them. Germline V gene data show CDR1 as MNHEY and CDR2 as SMNVEV (reference sequence). The CDR3 length is 16 residues. Sequence data for DNA of cultured CD4+ T cells were generated by the Oncomine TCR Beta short-read assay. TCRdb ran MiXCR on the PCR reads and lists one entry per CDR3 protein. The table includes about 5,600 distinct CDR3 sequences, around 50% detected once.

Specimen: CD4+ T cells from blood, cultured in vitro. The sequence was obtained from a human donor who had recovered from COVID-19. V is TRBV27 and J is TRBJ1-1; the D gene is possibly TRBD1 (5 bases). The CDR3, as DNA: TGTGCCAGCAGTCCCAAGGTGACAGTGATGAACACTGAAGCTTTCTTT. Translated: CASSPKVTVMNTEAFF.